This T cell receptor (beta chain) is from a study of blood T cell repertoires in COVID-19. Study as a whole: COVID-19 samples from acute and convalescent phases originated in the United States, Italy and Spain. Sample material is recorded as cDNA or gDNA derived from T cells, B-cell-depleted T cells, or PBMCs.

The Seattle patients joined while their infection was active and were tracked longitudinally afterward. The V gene lost 1 base and the J gene lost 4 bases, with 10 bases spanning the gap. This CDR3 has 14 amino acids. Germline V gene data show CDR1 as SGHRS and CDR2 as YFSETQ. Original data processing: Counts of nucleated cells, estimated from reference gene primer amplification, were obtained. TCRdb's copy holds only in-frame clones and misses some; the assay was immunoSEQ multiplex PCR. The DNA was the basis for D and trimming; V, J and clone size are from that table. The sample gives some 200,000 clones, around 80% of which show up once; about 14% is in the top ten.

The source material was peripheral blood. The sequence was collected from a woman in her 70s with COVID-19, enrolled during active disease. The J gene is TRBJ2-3, the V gene TRBV5-1; possibly TRBD1 for D (5 bases). The CDR3 DNA follows: TGCGCCAGCAGCTTGACAGGCCGGGCAGATACGCAGTATTTT. As protein: CASSLTGRADTQYF.